This T cell receptor (beta chain) was retrieved from a study of regulatory T cells in long-lasting Graves disease. This clonotype has only a few counts. The time point denotes: newly diagnosed GD, antithyroid drugs for less than 3 months. There was RNA extracted from PBMCs, and the TCR library was made from it. In germline, CDR1 is SEHNR, CDR2 FQNEAQ (reference sequence). Germline trimming cut 3 bases from V and 6 bases from J; bases unmatched to any gene: 9. The CDR3 loop spans 15 amino acids. Construction of TCR beta libraries relied on iRepertoire HTBI primers and on Arm-PCR targeting CDR3 regions. TCRdb re-called the multiplex PCR reads through MiXCR, storing one row per CDR3 protein. This table has 520,000 or so distinct CDR3 sequences, around 12% appearing once. These data were also filed under a second study, of T cells in Graves' hyperthyroidism and ophthalmopathy.

This receptor was taken from a woman under 40 with Graves disease. This rearrangement joins TRBV7-9 to TRBJ2-7; TRBD2 aligns across 9 bases. The sequences come from peripheral blood mononuclear cells (PBMCs), collected at new diagnosis, from a patient treated with antithyroid drugs. The chain's CDR3 is CASSLVSGSGGEQYF. CDR3 nucleotides: TGTGCCAGCAGCTTGGTTAGCGGGAGTGGGGGCGAGCAGTACTTC.